This TCR beta chain was captured in a study of shared clonotypes between healthy human individuals. Germline V gives CDR1 SGHRS, CDR2 YFSETQ. Trimming at V came to 1 base and at J to 3 bases, leaving 3 bases not matched to a gene. The CDR3 is 16 residues long. Method: immunoSEQ multiplex PCR; TCRdb's copy keeps in-frame clones and lacks some. The table lists roughly 2.6 million clones, approximately 92% of them singletons, with more than 0.12% in the top ten. CD4+ cell separation produced CD45RA+ naive and CD45RA-negative memory subsets. This clonotype was obtained from a man aged 18 to 35 in good health. The source material was naive CD4+ T cells sorted from blood. The sample's subset: CD45RA+ positively selected. The chain combines TRBV5-1 with TRBJ2-2; TRBD2 aligns across 10 bases. The CDR3 reads CASSLLAGAYTGELFF. The CDR3 DNA reads as TGCGCCAGCAGCTTGCTAGCGGGAGCCTACACCGGGGAGCTGTTTTTT. Supplemented by reference TRBV5-1 and TRBJ2-2, the full variable domain reads KAGVTQTPRYLIKTRGQQVTLSCSPISGHRSVSWYQQTPGQGLQFLFEYFSETQRNKGNFPGRFSGRQFSNSRSEMNVSTLELGDSALYLCASSLLAGAYTGELFFGEGSRLTVL.